These 32 T cell receptor beta chains came from one sample sequenced in a study of blood T cell repertoires in COVID-19. Measured with immunoSEQ multiplex PCR; TCRdb has only the in-frame clones, and not every one. The sample includes approximately 300,000 clones, just under 90% seen only once; the top ten take around 3.5%. Sequenced input: peripheral blood. The receptors were sampled from a middle-aged woman with acute or convalescent COVID-19.

The chain has TRBV27 and TRBJ1-4; 7 nucleotides align to TRBD1. Germline CDR1 is MNHEY and CDR2 is SMNVEV (reference sequence). V lost 8 bases to trimming and J lost 7 bases; unmatched junction nucleotides: 7. There are 13 residues in the CDR3. The CDR3, as DNA: TGTGCCAGCTCACGCGACAGGGTTGAAAAACTGTTTTTT. Protein sequence: CASSRDRVEKLFF. Together with reference TRBV27 and TRBJ1-4, the CDR3 gives the full variable domain: EAQVTQNPRYLITVTGKKLTVTCSQNMNHEYMSWYRQDPGLGLRQIYYSMNVEVTDKGDVPEGYKVSRKEKRNFPLILESPSPNQTSLYFCASSRDRVEKLFFGSGTQLSVL.

V is TRBV27 and J is TRBJ1-4; 10 bases align to TRBD1. Germline V gene sequence: CDR1 MNHEY, CDR2 SMNVEV (reference sequence). J lost 8 bases, V lost 5 bases, and 8 bases had no gene match. CDR3 length equals 15 residues. The CDR3: CASSHHGQGVEKLFF. CDR3 in DNA: TGTGCCAGCAGTCACCACGGACAGGGGGTAGAAAAACTGTTTTTT.

The sample holds a few counts of this clone. The chain employs TRBV6-5 and TRBJ1-1; 7 nucleotides line up with TRBD1. CDR1 MNHEY and CDR2 SVGAGI come from the germline V gene. The CDR3 is 12 amino acids. Germline trimming cut 6 bases from V and 3 bases from J; bases unmatched to any gene: 1. CDR3 bases: TGTGCCAGCAGGGGACAGTACACTGAAGCTTTCTTT. Protein: CASRGQYTEAFF.

This clone was recorded only once. The V gene is TRBV5-1, the J gene TRBJ1-4; D is uncertain. Trimming pared 2 bases from V and 4 bases from J, leaving 6 bases between. The germline gives CDR1 SGHRS, CDR2 YFSETQ. The CDR3 covers 13 residues. The CDR3 nucleotides are TGCGCCAGCAGCTTTGGCAGTAATGAAAAACTGTTTTTT. Amino acids: CASSFGSNEKLFF.

This chain uses TRBV6-5 with TRBJ1-1, with D possibly being TRBD1 (5 bases). From germline, CDR1 is MNHEY and CDR2 SVGAGI. With 4 bases removed from V and 8 bases from J, the gap between germline ends came to 17 bases. The CDR3 covers 14 residues. CDR3 region: CASSWRQPSTEAFF. Written as DNA, the CDR3 is TGTGCCAGCAGTTGGCGACAGCCGTCAACGGAAGCTTTCTTT.

The chain employs TRBV19 and TRBJ1-4; D is uncertain. Germline V gives CDR1 LNHDA, CDR2 SQIVND (reference sequence). V was cut by 4 bases and J by 4 bases, with 13 bases left in between. This CDR3 contains 15 residues. The CDR3 loop reads CASSTRREINEKLFF. The CDR3, as DNA: TGTGCCAGTAGTACCAGACGGGAAATTAATGAAAAACTGTTTTTT. The whole variable domain, filled in from reference TRBV19 and TRBJ1-4, reads DGGITQSPKYLFRKEGQNVTLSCEQNLNHDAMYWYRQDPGQGLRLIYYSQIVNDFQKGDIAEGYSVSREKKESFPLTVTSAQKNPTAFYLCASSTRREINEKLFFGSGTQLSVL.

This clone is a singleton in its sample. The chain has TRBV11-2 and TRBJ2-7; D is perhaps TRBD1 (6 bases). CDR3 length equals 13 residues. The ends were cut back, 4 bases at V and 5 bases at J, with 12 bases in the middle. The germline V gene has CDR1 SGHAT and CDR2 FQNNGV. As DNA, the CDR3 is TGTGCCAGCAGCTACCTACAGGGACACGAGCAGTACGTC. This gives the protein CASSYLQGHEQYV.

The gene calls are TRBV19 and TRBJ1-2, with a tentative D call TRBD1 (5 bases). V gave up 6 bases and J gave up 1 base, with 21 bases separating them. This CDR3 spans 17 amino acids. Per the germline V gene, CDR1 is LNHDA and CDR2 is SQIVND (reference sequence). The CDR3 loop is CASSTRAGQALNYGYTF. The CDR3 region has the DNA TGTGCCAGTAGCACTAGGGCGGGGCAGGCCCTTAACTATGGCTACACCTTC.

The chain employs TRBV13 and TRBJ1-1; no reliable D call. Trimming removed 1 base from V and 0 bases from J, with 6 bases in between. The CDR3 runs to 14 residues. CDR1 and CDR2 from the germline V gene are PRHDT and FYEKMQ (reference sequence). CDR3: CASSLAGMNTEAFF. The CDR3 DNA sequence: TGTGCCAGCAGCTTAGCGGGGATGAACACTGAAGCTTTCTTT.

CDR3 nucleotide sequence: TGTGCTAGTGCCCAGGGCCGAGCCAACGTCCTGACTTTC. Protein product: CASAQGRANVLTF. The gene calls are TRBV12-5 and TRBJ2-6; a possible D gene is TRBD1 (5 bases). Germline V lookup: CDR1 LGHNT, CDR2 FRNRAP. Trimming cost V 7 bases and J 7 bases, with 11 bases left between them. The CDR3 is made up of 13 amino acids.

This sequence joins TRBV24-1 and TRBJ1-5; 8 bases map to TRBD1. Germline V gene lookup returns CDR1 KGHDR and CDR2 SFDVKD. V was clipped by 1 base and J by 6 bases; unmatched bases: 1. This CDR3 region has 14 residues. The chain's CDR3 is CATSDLQGGQPQHF. CDR3 nucleotide sequence: TGTGCCACCAGTGATTTACAGGGGGGTCAGCCCCAGCATTTT.

This clone was recorded once. This chain joins TRBV5-1 and TRBJ2-1, with TRBD1 as a possible D gene (5 bases). Trimming shortened V by 5 bases and J by 7 bases, and 16 bases separated the two germline ends. The CDR3 has 14 amino acids. Per germline, CDR1 SGHRS and CDR2 YFSETQ. CDR3 nucleotide sequence: TGCGCCAGCAGGTTAACGGCAGGGTTGAATGAGCAGTTCTTC. Its translation: CASRLTAGLNEQFF.

The gene calls are TRBV5-1 and TRBJ2-3; 13 nucleotides agree with TRBD2. The V gene end was trimmed by 4 bases and the J gene end by 1 base; junction bases not matched to a gene: 3. Germline V gives CDR1 SGHRS, CDR2 YFSETQ. The CDR3 loop spans 16 amino acids. This CDR3 reads CASSPGLAGGTDTQYF. The CDR3 bases are TGCGCCAGCAGCCCCGGACTAGCGGGGGGCACAGATACGCAGTATTTT.

The genes are TRBV19 and TRBJ2-3; possible D gene TRBD2, 6 bases. Trimming took off 3 bases at V and 2 bases at J, with 12 bases between the two ends. The CDR3 sequence is 15 residues long. Germline-derived CDR1 and CDR2 are LNHDA and SQIVND (reference sequence). CDR3 loop: CASSITGTFTDTQYF. The DNA of the CDR3 is TGTGCCAGTAGTATTACCGGGACTTTCACAGATACGCAGTATTTT.

CDR3 coding DNA: TGTGCCAGCTCACCGGGACAGCAAGAGACCCAGTACTTC. Residues: CASSPGQQETQYF. V and J are TRBV18 and TRBJ2-5; 7 bases map to TRBD1. J was trimmed by 2 bases and V by 3 bases; bases with no gene match: 0. The CDR3 length is 13 residues. Germline V gene data show CDR1 as KGHSH and CDR2 as LQKENI.

This sequence joins TRBV5-1 and TRBJ2-7, with 8 bases lining up with TRBD2. V lost 0 bases to trimming and J lost 2 bases; unmatched junction nucleotides: 7. Germline V lookup: CDR1 SGHRS, CDR2 YFSETQ. The CDR3 has 16 amino acids. CDR3 in DNA: TGCGCCAGCAGCTTGGGCCCAGCGGGGGTTACCTACGAGCAGTACGTC. The encoded protein is CASSLGPAGVTYEQYV.

This clone has just a few counts. This sequence joins TRBV5-1 and TRBJ2-2; the match to TRBD1 covers 9 bases. V lost 4 bases and J lost 6; bases outside the gene matches: 10. The germline gives CDR1 SGHRS, CDR2 YFSETQ. There are 16 residues in the CDR3. CDR3 region: CASSPTGDRVAGELFF. Here the CDR3 DNA reads TGCGCCAGCAGCCCAACGGGGGACAGGGTTGCCGGGGAGCTGTTTTTT.

The V and J genes are TRBV10-1 and TRBJ1-1, with TRBD1 as a possible D gene (5 bases). The ends were cut back, 4 bases at V and 0 bases at J, with 15 bases in the middle. The CDR3 runs 16 residues. Germline CDR1 WNHNN, CDR2 SYGVQD (reference sequence). The CDR3 sequence is CASSGGTNLLNTEAFF. The CDR3, as DNA: TGCGCCAGCAGTGGGGGCACGAACCTTCTGAACACTGAAGCTTTCTTT.

This sequence joins TRBV9 and TRBJ2-2, with D perhaps TRBD2 (8 bases). V dropped 4 bases and J dropped 4 bases, with 17 bases sitting between them. The length of the CDR3 is 16 residues. Germline V gene data show CDR1 as SGDLS and CDR2 as YYNGEE. Written as DNA, the CDR3 is TGTGCCAGCAGCTGGTCGCGGGGGGACAGCACCGGGGAGCTGTTTTTT. It yields the protein CASSWSRGDSTGELFF.

The J gene is TRBJ1-2, the V gene TRBV27, with D maybe TRBD1 (6 bases). Trimming cost V 5 bases and J 7 bases, with 20 bases left between them. The CDR3 loop spans 15 amino acids. Germline-derived CDR1 and CDR2 are MNHEY and SMNVEV (reference sequence). The CDR3 sequence is CASSPRQDHIGGYTF. CDR3 DNA sequence: TGTGCCAGCAGTCCCCGACAGGATCATATTGGTGGCTACACCTTC.

The rearrangement uses TRBV3-1 (or the pseudogene TRBV3-2) and TRBJ2-7, with TRBD2 matching over 13 bases. Germline V lookup: CDR1 LGHDT, CDR2 YNNKEL (reference sequence). The CDR3 runs 15 residues. Losses at the gene ends were 6 bases for V and 5 bases for J; bases not matched to a gene: 7. The DNA of the CDR3 is TGTGCCAGCAGACCGGGACTAGCGGGGCTAAACGAGCAGTACGTC. It is translated as CASRPGLAGLNEQYV.

Turning to this clone: Other DNA sequences in this specimen translate into the identical CDR3. V is TRBV9 and J is TRBJ1-1; D is perhaps TRBD1 (6 bases). The ends were cut back, 2 bases at V and 0 bases at J, with 8 bases in the middle. Germline CDR1 reads SGDLS; CDR2 reads YYNGEE. This CDR3 contains 14 residues. Here the CDR3 reads CASSVGQLNTEAFF. DNA of the CDR3: TGTGCCAGCAGCGTCGGACAGCTGAACACTGAAGCTTTCTTT.

This chain joins TRBV3-1 (or the pseudogene TRBV3-2) and TRBJ1-2, with D tentatively TRBD1 (6 bases). Germline V CDR1 and CDR2: LGHDT, YNNKEL (reference sequence). Trimming stripped 1 base from V and 8 bases from J, with 17 bases between. The CDR3 runs to 15 residues. The chain's CDR3 is CASSQVVTGQIGYTF. As DNA, the CDR3 is TGTGCCAGCAGCCAAGTCGTAACCGGACAGATCGGCTACACCTTC.

The genes are TRBV12-2 and TRBJ2-1; the table's D call TRBD2 went unverified against the DNA. TRBV12-2 is noted as a pseudogene. The CDR3 contains 17 residues. CDR3 in DNA: TGTGCAAGTCGATCCGTCGGGTACGCCCCGGGTTCATGTGAGCAGTTCTTC. Translating it yields CASRSVGYAPGSCEQFF.

This clone has a single count. The chain employs TRBV4-2 and TRBJ2-2, with D possibly matching TRBD2 (6 bases). There are 17 residues in the CDR3. The V gene's germline CDR1 is LGHNA and CDR2 YNFKEQ. With 4 bases removed from V and 0 bases from J, the gap between germline ends came to 15 bases. The CDR3 is CASSPRAGRSNTGELFF. The CDR3 DNA follows: TGTGCCAGCAGCCCACGCGCGGGGAGATCGAACACCGGGGAGCTGTTTTTT.

This clone was observed a single time. As DNA, the CDR3 is TGTGCCAGCAGTAAGGACAGGGGGAGCTCCTACGAGCAGTACGTC. Translation gives CASSKDRGSSYEQYV. The J gene is TRBJ2-7, the V gene TRBV2, with 10 bases that match TRBD1. This CDR3 has 15 residues. V shed 5 bases, J shed 0 bases, and the junction held 4 bases outside the gene matches. Germline values: CDR1 SNHLY, CDR2 FYNNEI.

This sequence joins TRBV9 and TRBJ2-3; 9 bases agree with TRBD2. In germline, CDR1 is SGDLS, CDR2 YYNGEE. The CDR3 sequence is 19 residues long. The ends lost 1 base at V and 2 bases at J; junction bases unmatched: 14. The CDR3, as DNA: TGTGCCAGCAGCGTACGCCCTCATATAGCGGGGGACCTCACAGATACGCAGTATTTT. It specifies CASSVRPHIAGDLTDTQYF.

The V gene is TRBV7-3, the J gene TRBJ2-2; TRBD2 matches at 8 bases. V gave up 7 bases and J gave up 5 bases; unmatched junction bases: 6. Germline CDR1 is SGHTA and CDR2 is FQGTGA. There are 14 residues in the CDR3. The CDR3 spells CASTAGGRTGELFF. Written as DNA, the CDR3 is TGTGCCAGCACCGCGGGGGGCAGGACCGGGGAGCTGTTTTTT.

This chain links TRBV9 with TRBJ1-4; possible D gene TRBD1, 5 bases. CDR1 is SGDLS, CDR2 YYNGEE, per germline. The CDR3 consists of 14 residues. V was pared by 0 bases and J by 6 bases, with 9 bases between. In DNA form, the CDR3 reads TGTGCCAGCAGCGTAGAGAAAGGGGATGAAAAACTGTTTTTT. Its translation: CASSVEKGDEKLFF.

The chain joins TRBV5-1 to TRBJ2-1; 8 nucleotides match TRBD1. Germline V gene data show CDR1 as SGHRS and CDR2 as YFSETQ. Trimming cost V 4 bases and J 5 bases; bases outside gene matches: 14. This CDR3 has 17 amino acids. The CDR3: CASSPFQWGDRNNEQFF. CDR3 coding DNA: TGCGCCAGCAGCCCCTTTCAATGGGGGGACAGGAACAATGAGCAGTTCTTC.

The rearrangement joins TRBV2 to TRBJ1-5; D possibly corresponds to TRBD1 (5 bases). The ends were cut back, 4 bases at V and 3 bases at J, with 13 bases in the middle. The CDR3 length is 15 residues. Germline V gene sequence: CDR1 SNHLY, CDR2 FYNNEI. This CDR3 is CASSVLGAINQPQHF. Here the CDR3 DNA reads TGTGCCAGCAGTGTCCTTGGGGCGATCAATCAGCCCCAGCATTTT.

Concerning this clone: Other nucleotide sequences in the sample specify the same CDR3. The V call is TRBV19, the J call TRBJ1-2; 10 bases align to TRBD1. The CDR3 is 13 residues long. The junction had 11 bases not matched to a gene; V was cut back by 11 bases and J by 8 bases. The V gene's germline CDR1 is LNHDA and CDR2 SQIVND (reference sequence). The CDR3 loop reads CASSGQGSYGYTF. The CDR3 DNA follows: TGTGCCTCCTCGGGACAGGGGAGTTACGGCTACACCTTC.